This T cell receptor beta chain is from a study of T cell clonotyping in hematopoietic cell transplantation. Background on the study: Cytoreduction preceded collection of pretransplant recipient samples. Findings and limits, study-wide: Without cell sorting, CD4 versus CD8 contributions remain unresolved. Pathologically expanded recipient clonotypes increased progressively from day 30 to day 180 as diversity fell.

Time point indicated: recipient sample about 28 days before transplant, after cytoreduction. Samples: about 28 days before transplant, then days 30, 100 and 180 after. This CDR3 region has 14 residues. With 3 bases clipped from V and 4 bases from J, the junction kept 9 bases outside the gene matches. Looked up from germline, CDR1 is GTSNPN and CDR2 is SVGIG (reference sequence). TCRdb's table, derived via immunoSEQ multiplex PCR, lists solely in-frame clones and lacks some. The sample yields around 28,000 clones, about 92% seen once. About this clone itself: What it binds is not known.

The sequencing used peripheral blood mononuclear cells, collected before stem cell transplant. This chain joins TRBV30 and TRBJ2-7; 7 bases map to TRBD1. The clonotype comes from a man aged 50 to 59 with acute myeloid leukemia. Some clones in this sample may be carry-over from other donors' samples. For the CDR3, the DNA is TGTGCCTGGAGCGTGACAGGGCCAGCATACGAGCAGTACTTC. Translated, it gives CAWSVTGPAYEQYF.